This T cell receptor (beta chain) was identified in a study of T cell responses to AZD1222 COVID-19 vaccine. Sequenced by immunoSEQ multiplex PCR; TCRdb stores in-frame clones only, minus some. The table has some 150,000 clones, approximately 88% seen once. Study-wide points: Reportedly, nearly half of unique spike TCRs recognized epitopes outside B.1.351/B.1.1.7 mutations. No repertoire was sampled before or during the peak T cell response, only after it.

This clone was seen a few times. Its target is unknown. The input for sequencing was peripheral blood, taken 28 days after the second AZD1222 dose. This receptor was obtained from an adult who received the AZD1222 COVID-19 vaccine.

This CDR3 is CASSVTGPTGELFF. CDR3 bases: TGCGCCAGCAGTGTTACAGGGCCCACCGGGGAGCTGTTTTTT. The rearrangement joins TRBV10-2 to TRBJ2-2; tentative D call: TRBD1 (6 bases). Per germline, CDR1 WSHSY and CDR2 SAAADI. There are 14 residues in the CDR3. Trimming took off 4 bases at V and 4 bases at J, with 10 bases between the two ends.